Each of the 21 T cell receptor beta chains below was sequenced from the same sample in a study of blood T cell repertoires in COVID-19. The assay was immunoSEQ multiplex PCR, and TCRdb's table has in-frame clones only and misses some. This table has 100,000 to 110,000 clones, roughly nine tenths appearing once. The sample was peripheral blood. These receptors all stem from a man aged 50 or older with active COVID-19.

The V and J genes are TRBV2 and TRBJ1-5; D might be TRBD1 (6 bases). V lost 7 bases and J lost 1, with 8 bases in between. This CDR3 has 13 amino acids. CDR1 and CDR2 from the germline V gene are SNHLY and FYNNEI. The CDR3 nucleotides are TGTGCCAGCAACAGGGTCAGCAATCAGCCCCAGCATTTT. Translation: CASNRVSNQPQHF. The full variable domain, in which reference TRBV2 and TRBJ1-5 provide the parts outside the CDR3, is EPEVTQTPSHQVTQMGQEVILRCVPISNHLYFYWYRQILGQKVEFLVSFYNNEISEKSEIFDDQFSVERPDGSNFTLKIRSTKLEDSAMYFCASNRVSNQPQHFGDGTRLSIL.

The chain couples TRBV7-2 to TRBJ2-5; D might be TRBD1 (5 bases). The CDR3 extends over 18 amino acids. The germline gives CDR1 SGHTA, CDR2 FQGNSA. V lost 2 bases and J 4 bases, leaving 23 bases between the germline ends. The CDR3 coding sequence is TGTGCCAGCAGCTTACGTTGGCCTAGGGGCAGGGTAGGAGAGACCCAGTACTTC. The encoded protein is CASSLRWPRGRVGETQYF.

The chain uses TRBV18 and TRBJ2-7; D is uncertain. The CDR3 spans 12 residues. Germline values: CDR1 KGHSH, CDR2 LQKENI. Trimming took off 6 bases at V and 3 bases at J, with 9 bases between the two ends. CDR3 DNA sequence: TGTGCCAGCTCGCTTGGCCTCTACGAGCAGTACGTC. Protein sequence: CASSLGLYEQYV.

The gene calls are TRBV7-8 and TRBJ2-7; the D gene is possibly TRBD2 (5 bases). Trimming removed 5 bases at V and 5 bases at J, with 13 bases between. CDR3 length: 13 amino acids. CDR1 is SGHVS and CDR2 is FQNEAQ in the germline V gene. The CDR3 protein is CASSQEGSHEQYV. Here the CDR3 DNA reads TGTGCCAGCAGCCAAGAGGGAAGCCACGAGCAGTACGTC.

The J gene is TRBJ2-2, the V gene TRBV6-4, with D possibly being TRBD2 (6 bases). The CDR3 has 15 amino acids. V lost 4 bases, J lost 1 base, and 10 bases lay in between. From germline, CDR1 is MRHNA and CDR2 SNTAGT. The CDR3 spells CASSVGSGNTGELFF. The DNA of the CDR3 is TGTGCCAGCAGTGTAGGTAGCGGGAACACCGGGGAGCTGTTTTTT.

CDR3 loop: CASSVGDRANSGVYNSPLHF. The CDR3 bases are TGTGCCAGCAGCGTAGGGGACAGGGCAAATTCGGGGGTCTATAATTCACCCCTCCACTTT. The J gene is TRBJ1-6, the V gene TRBV9, with 9 bases lining up with TRBD1. This CDR3 spans 20 amino acids. Germline CDR1 reads SGDLS; CDR2 reads YYNGEE. V trimming: 0 bases; J trimming: 3 bases; junction bases outside the gene matches: 13.

This clone was recorded only once. V and J are TRBV11-2 and TRBJ2-7, with 10 bases matching TRBD2. Germline loops: CDR1 SGHAT, CDR2 FQNNGV. The junction had 10 bases not matched to a gene; V was cut back by 1 base and J by 4 bases. The CDR3 sequence is 17 residues long. In DNA form, the CDR3 reads TGTGCCAGCAGCTTAGTCGGAGCGGGGGGGCCCGGGTACGAGCAGTACTTC. Translating it yields CASSLVGAGGPGYEQYF.

This sequence joins TRBV7-2 and TRBJ2-3, with 8 bases identical to TRBD1. Germline V lookup: CDR1 SGHTA, CDR2 FQGNSA. This CDR3 is built from 16 residues. Trimming removed 2 bases from V and 0 bases from J; junction bases left unmatched: 4. The CDR3 sequence is CASSLIGQGSTDTQYF. CDR3 DNA: TGTGCCAGCAGCTTAATCGGACAGGGAAGCACAGATACGCAGTATTTT.

This chain connects TRBV12-3 or TRBV12-4 to TRBJ2-3, with D perhaps TRBD2 (6 bases). Trimming pared 6 bases from V and 6 bases from J, leaving 13 bases between. This CDR3 is 13 amino acids long. CDR3 sequence reads: CASRTGGTDTQYF. The CDR3 nucleotides are TGTGCCAGCAGAACAGGCGGGACGGATACGCAGTATTTT.

This clone was seen just once. J is TRBJ2-5 and V is TRBV27, with D tentatively TRBD1 (5 bases). The CDR3 contains 13 residues. The germline V gene encodes CDR1 MNHEY and CDR2 SMNVEV (reference sequence). The V end was cut by 6 bases, the J end by 7 bases, with 15 bases between. In nucleotides, the CDR3 is TGTGCCAGCAGAACAGGCGACATGGGGACCCAGTACTTC. The encoded protein is CASRTGDMGTQYF.

The chain is built from TRBV19 and TRBJ1-4; 9 nucleotides align to TRBD1. Per germline, CDR1 LNHDA and CDR2 SQIVND (reference sequence). The CDR3 loop spans 18 amino acids. J lost 7 bases, V lost 6 bases, and 18 bases had no gene match. The CDR3 region is CASRTYAAPGQGGEKLFF. CDR3 sequence (DNA): TGTGCCAGTAGAACTTATGCAGCACCGGGACAGGGAGGTGAAAAACTGTTTTTT. The entire variable domain, with the rest obtained from reference TRBV19 and TRBJ1-4, is as follows: DGGITQSPKYLFRKEGQNVTLSCEQNLNHDAMYWYRQDPGQGLRLIYYSQIVNDFQKGDIAEGYSVSREKKESFPLTVTSAQKNPTAFYLCASRTYAAPGQGGEKLFFGSGTQLSVL.

The chain recombines TRBV2 with TRBJ2-2; perhaps TRBD2 as D (6 bases). The CDR3 runs to 15 residues. Germline V gives CDR1 SNHLY, CDR2 FYNNEI. Between the trimmed V and J ends, which lost 6 bases and 1 base, there was a span of 12 bases. The CDR3 region has the DNA TGTGCCAGCAGATCGGGTAGCGGGAACACCGGGGAGCTGTTTTTT. Its protein is CASRSGSGNTGELFF.

The V call is TRBV9, the J call TRBJ2-5; the D is unclear. CDR1 SGDLS and CDR2 YYNGEE come from the germline V gene. The CDR3 runs 15 residues. The V and J ends lost 0 bases and 1 base respectively, with 10 bases between them. Here the CDR3 reads CASSVAPTFQETQYF. In DNA, the CDR3 is TGTGCCAGCAGCGTAGCTCCGACTTTCCAAGAGACCCAGTACTTC.

The sample holds one count of this clone. The chain recombines TRBV5-1 with TRBJ2-1, with 7 bases fitting TRBD1. CDR3 length: 14 residues. Losses at the gene ends were 4 bases for V and 4 bases for J; bases not matched to a gene: 5. The germline gives CDR1 SGHRS, CDR2 YFSETQ. CDR3 DNA: TGCGCCAGCAGCATCGGACAGGCATACAATGAGCAGTTCTTC. Amino acid sequence: CASSIGQAYNEQFF.

The J gene is TRBJ1-4, the V gene TRBV27, with D perhaps matching TRBD1 (5 bases). The V gene lost 0 bases and the J gene lost 5 bases, with 10 bases spanning the gap. The CDR3 extends over 15 amino acids. Germline V gene data show CDR1 as MNHEY and CDR2 as SMNVEV (reference sequence). The CDR3 spells CASSLSRALNEKLFF. The CDR3 nucleotides read TGTGCCAGCAGTTTATCCAGGGCCTTAAATGAAAAACTGTTTTTT.

V usage is TRBV5-4 and J usage is TRBJ2-7, with 8 bases that match TRBD2. CDR1 and CDR2 from the germline V gene are SGHNT and YYREEE (reference sequence). The CDR3 is made up of 17 amino acids. V lost 4 bases, J lost 3 bases, and 15 bases stayed unmatched. The CDR3, as DNA: TGTGCCAGCAGCCCGTCGGTCCTGACTAGCGACCACTACGAGCAGTACGTC. Translation gives CASSPSVLTSDHYEQYV.

This clone came up once. The chain carries TRBV24-1 and TRBJ2-7, with 8 bases identical to TRBD1. Looked up from germline, CDR1 is KGHDR and CDR2 is SFDVKD. V trimming: 1 base; J trimming: 3 bases; junction bases outside the gene matches: 16. The CDR3 has 19 residues. CDR3 amino acids: CATSDFGTGINTHYYEQYV. CDR3 sequence (DNA): TGTGCCACCAGTGATTTCGGGACAGGAATTAATACCCACTACTACGAGCAGTACGTC.

This clone was recorded a few times. The rearrangement links TRBV29-1 to TRBJ1-6; 7 bases match TRBD1. J was trimmed by 10 bases and V by 6 bases; bases with no gene match: 9. The germline gives CDR1 SQVTM, CDR2 ANQGSEA. The CDR3 is 13 amino acids. The CDR3 region is CSVEEGANSPLHF. DNA of the CDR3: TGCAGCGTGGAGGAGGGGGCTAACTCACCCCTCCACTTT.

J is TRBJ1-2 and V is TRBV3-1 (or the pseudogene TRBV3-2), with unresolved D. V was cut by 1 base and J by 2 bases, with 11 bases left in between. Germline loops: CDR1 LGHDT, CDR2 YNNKEL (reference sequence). The CDR3 runs to 15 residues. The CDR3 region is CASSQGRFANYGYTF. CDR3 DNA: TGTGCCAGCAGCCAAGGCAGGTTCGCGAACTATGGCTACACCTTC.

This chain joins TRBV18 and TRBJ1-1; perhaps TRBD1 as D (6 bases). Germline CDR1 reads KGHSH; CDR2 reads LQKENI. V lost 3 bases and J 7 bases, leaving 12 bases between the germline ends. The CDR3 is 13 residues long. The CDR3 protein is CASSPTGTVEAFF. CDR3 DNA sequence: TGTGCCAGCTCACCGACAGGTACGGTTGAAGCTTTCTTT.

This clone was recorded once. The chain uses TRBV11-2 and TRBJ1-1; 8 positions match TRBD1. J was trimmed by 0 bases and V by 5 bases; bases with no gene match: 5. CDR1 is SGHAT and CDR2 is FQNNGV in the germline V gene. The CDR3 is 15 amino acids. CDR3 DNA: TGTGCCAGCAGCCTCCGGACAGGGATGAACACTGAAGCTTTCTTT. As protein: CASSLRTGMNTEAFF.